Sequencing of this T cell receptor beta chain was carried out in a study of T cell repertoires in cytomegalovirus infection. Study-wide background: Selection of CMV epitopes for the study included recently identified HLA-C-restricted and well-studied HLA-B-restricted ones. Through public TCR beta signatures, both CMV infection and matching HLA type were indicated. Regarding the study as a whole: Accumulated public TCR beta family frequency recognized individuals carrying CMV together with the relevant HLA. Across the ex vivo response, the dominant clonotypes were HLA-C-restricted CMV-specific TCR beta clonotypes.

The CDR3 length is 13 residues. The ends lost 6 bases at V and 7 bases at J; junction bases unmatched: 7. About this clonotype: The antigen remains unidentified.

Each CDR3 protein gets one entry after TCRdb re-called the reads with MiXCR. The sample contains around 430,000 distinct CDR3 sequences, about 42% of which appear only once. V and J are TRBV12-3 or TRBV12-4 and TRBJ2-7, with 9 bases lining up with TRBD1. This receptor was identified in a human donor in good health (CMV status not recorded). Some clones in this sample may be carry-over from other donors' samples. Material: cultured PBMCs, obtained from culture after CMV antigen stimulation. CDR3 protein: CASRPTGTGEQYF. The CDR3 DNA sequence: TGTGCCAGCAGACCTACCGGGACAGGGGAGCAGTACTTC.